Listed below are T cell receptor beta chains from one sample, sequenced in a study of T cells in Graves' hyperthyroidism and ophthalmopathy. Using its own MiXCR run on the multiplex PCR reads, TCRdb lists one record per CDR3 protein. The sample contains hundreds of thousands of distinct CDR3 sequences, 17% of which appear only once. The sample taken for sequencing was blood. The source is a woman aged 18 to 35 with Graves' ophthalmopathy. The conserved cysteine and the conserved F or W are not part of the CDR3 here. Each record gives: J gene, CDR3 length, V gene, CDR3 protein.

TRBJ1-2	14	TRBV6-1	ASSEPPPHPNYGYT
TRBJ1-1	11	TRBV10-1	ASSNREDTEAF
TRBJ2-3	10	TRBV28	ASSGVGDTQY
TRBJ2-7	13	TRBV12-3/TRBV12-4	ASTPSGEENYEQY
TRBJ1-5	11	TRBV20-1	SAREDRGQPQH
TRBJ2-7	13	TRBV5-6	ASSFYLTVGYEQY
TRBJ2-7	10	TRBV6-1	ASSAYTYEQY
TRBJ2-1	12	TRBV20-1	SAPPAGGPTEQF
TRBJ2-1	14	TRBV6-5	ASSYRRAGSYNEQF
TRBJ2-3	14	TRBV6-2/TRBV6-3	ASSYASSGRTDTQY
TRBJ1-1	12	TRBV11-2	ASTPGQEFFEAF
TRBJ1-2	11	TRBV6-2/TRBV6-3	ASTRGQSYGYT
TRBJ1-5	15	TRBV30	AWSERRGRAGNQPQH